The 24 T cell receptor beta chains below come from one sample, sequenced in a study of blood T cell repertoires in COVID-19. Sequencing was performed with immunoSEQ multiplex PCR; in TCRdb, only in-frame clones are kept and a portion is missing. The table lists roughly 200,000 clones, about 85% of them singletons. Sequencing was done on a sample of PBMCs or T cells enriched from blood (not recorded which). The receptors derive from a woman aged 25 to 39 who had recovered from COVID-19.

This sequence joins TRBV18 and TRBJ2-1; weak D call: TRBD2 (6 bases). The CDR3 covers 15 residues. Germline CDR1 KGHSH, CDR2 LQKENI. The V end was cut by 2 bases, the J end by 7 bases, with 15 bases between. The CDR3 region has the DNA TGTGCCAGCTCACCAGCGGAGGGCCAGAGAAATGAGCAGTTCTTC. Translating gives CASSPAEGQRNEQFF. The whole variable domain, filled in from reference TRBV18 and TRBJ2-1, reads NAGVMQNPRHLVRRRGQEARLRCSPMKGHSHVYWYRQLPEEGLKFMVYLQKENIIDESGMPKERFSAEFPKEGPSILRIQQVVRGDSAAYFCASSPAEGQRNEQFFGPGTRLTVL.

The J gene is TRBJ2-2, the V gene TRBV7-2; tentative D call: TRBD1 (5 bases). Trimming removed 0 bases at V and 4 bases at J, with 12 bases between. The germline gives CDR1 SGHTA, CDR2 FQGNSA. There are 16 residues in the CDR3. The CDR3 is CASSLAVGLGTGELFF. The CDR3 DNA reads TGTGCCAGCAGCTTAGCAGTGGGGCTTGGCACCGGGGAGCTGTTTTTT.

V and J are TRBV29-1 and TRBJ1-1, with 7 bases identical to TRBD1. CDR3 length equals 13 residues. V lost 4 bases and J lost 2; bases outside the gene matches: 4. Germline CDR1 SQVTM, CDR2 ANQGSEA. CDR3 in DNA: TGCAGCGTTGCGACAGGGCCCAACACTGAAGCTTTCTTT. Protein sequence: CSVATGPNTEAFF.

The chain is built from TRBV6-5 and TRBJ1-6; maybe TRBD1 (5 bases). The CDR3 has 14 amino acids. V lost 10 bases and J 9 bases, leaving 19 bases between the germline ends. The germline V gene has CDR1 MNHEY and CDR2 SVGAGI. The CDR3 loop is CATQAGFLGSPLHF. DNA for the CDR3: TGTGCCACCCAGGCAGGGTTTCTTGGTTCACCCCTCCACTTT.

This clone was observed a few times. DNA for the CDR3: TGTGCCTGGAAAAGATTGCGCTCTGGAAACACCATATATTTT. It translates to CAWKRLRSGNTIYF. The chain carries TRBV30 and TRBJ1-3; the D is unclear. Germline V gene lookup returns CDR1 GTSNPN and CDR2 SVGIG (reference sequence). The CDR3 contains 14 residues. Trimming pared 4 bases from V and 0 bases from J, leaving 10 bases between.

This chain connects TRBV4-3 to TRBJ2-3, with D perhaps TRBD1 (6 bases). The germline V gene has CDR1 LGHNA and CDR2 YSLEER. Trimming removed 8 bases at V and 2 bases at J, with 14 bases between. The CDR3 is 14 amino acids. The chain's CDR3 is CASGVGQNTDTQYF. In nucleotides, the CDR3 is TGCGCCAGCGGCGTGGGACAAAACACAGATACGCAGTATTTT.

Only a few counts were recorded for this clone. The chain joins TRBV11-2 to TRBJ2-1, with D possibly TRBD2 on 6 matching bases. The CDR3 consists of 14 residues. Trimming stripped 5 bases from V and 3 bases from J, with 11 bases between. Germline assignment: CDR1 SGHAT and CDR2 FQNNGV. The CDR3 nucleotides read TGTGCCAGCAGCCGCCGGGGGAACTACAATGAGCAGTTCTTC. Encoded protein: CASSRRGNYNEQFF.

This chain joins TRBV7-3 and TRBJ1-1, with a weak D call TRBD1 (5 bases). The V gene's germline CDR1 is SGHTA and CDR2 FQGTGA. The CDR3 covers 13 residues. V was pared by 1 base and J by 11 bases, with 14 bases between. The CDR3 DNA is TGTGCCAGCAGCTTAAGTGGCCAGGGCGAGGCTTTCTTT. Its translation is CASSLSGQGEAFF.

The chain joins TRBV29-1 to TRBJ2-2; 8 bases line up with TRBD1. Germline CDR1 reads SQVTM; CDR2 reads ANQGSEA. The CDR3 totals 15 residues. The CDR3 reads CSGGTGGLSTGELFF. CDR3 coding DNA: TGCAGTGGTGGGACAGGAGGATTATCCACCGGGGAGCTGTTTTTT.

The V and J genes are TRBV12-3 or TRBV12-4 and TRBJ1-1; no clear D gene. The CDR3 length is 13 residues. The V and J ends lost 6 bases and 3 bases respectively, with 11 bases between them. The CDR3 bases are TGTGCCAGCAGCGCTCAGAAATACACTGAAGCTTTCTTT. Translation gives CASSAQKYTEAFF.

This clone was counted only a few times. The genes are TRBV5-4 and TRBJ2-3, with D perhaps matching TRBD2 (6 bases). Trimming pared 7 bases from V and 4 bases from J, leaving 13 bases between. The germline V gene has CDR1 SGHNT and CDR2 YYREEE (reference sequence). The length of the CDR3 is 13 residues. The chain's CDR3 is CASSVAVADTQYF. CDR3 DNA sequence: TGTGCCAGCTCGGTAGCGGTGGCAGATACGCAGTATTTT.

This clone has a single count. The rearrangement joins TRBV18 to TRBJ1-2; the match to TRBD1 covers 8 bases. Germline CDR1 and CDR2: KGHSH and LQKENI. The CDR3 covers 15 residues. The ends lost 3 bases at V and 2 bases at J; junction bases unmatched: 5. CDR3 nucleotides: TGTGCCAGCTCACCGGGCGCAGGGGGCAACTATGGCTACACCTTC. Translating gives CASSPGAGGNYGYTF.

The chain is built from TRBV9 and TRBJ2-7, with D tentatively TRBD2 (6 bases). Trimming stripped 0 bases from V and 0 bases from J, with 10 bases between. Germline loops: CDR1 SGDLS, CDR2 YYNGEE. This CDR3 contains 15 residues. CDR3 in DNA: TGTGCCAGCAGCGTAGGGCTAGCGTCCTCCTACGAGCAGTACTTC. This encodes CASSVGLASSYEQYF.

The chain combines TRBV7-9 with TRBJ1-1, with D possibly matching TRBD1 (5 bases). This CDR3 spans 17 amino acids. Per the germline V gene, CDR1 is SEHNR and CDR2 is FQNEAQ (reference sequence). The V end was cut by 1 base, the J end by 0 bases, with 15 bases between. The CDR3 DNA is TGTGCCAGCAGCTTAGAATGGGGGGAATCCCTGAACACTGAAGCTTTCTTT. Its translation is CASSLEWGESLNTEAFF. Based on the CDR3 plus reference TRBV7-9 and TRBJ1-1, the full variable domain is DTGVSQNPRHKITKRGQNVTFRCDPISEHNRLYWYRQTLGQGPEFLTYFQNEAQLEKSRLLSDRFSAERPKGSFSTLEIQRTEQGDSAMYLCASSLEWGESLNTEAFFGQGTRLTVV.

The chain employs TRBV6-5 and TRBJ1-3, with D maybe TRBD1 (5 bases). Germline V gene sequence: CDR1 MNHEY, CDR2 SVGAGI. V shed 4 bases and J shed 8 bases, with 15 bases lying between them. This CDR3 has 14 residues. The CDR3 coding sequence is TGTGCCAGCAGTTCGGGGACTCTGGGTGACACCATATATTTT. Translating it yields CASSSGTLGDTIYF.

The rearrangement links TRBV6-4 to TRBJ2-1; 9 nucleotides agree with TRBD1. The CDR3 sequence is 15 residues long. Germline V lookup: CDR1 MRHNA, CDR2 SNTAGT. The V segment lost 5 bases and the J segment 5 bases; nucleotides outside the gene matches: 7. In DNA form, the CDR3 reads TGTGCCAGCAGTCGAGGGGACAGGGAAGACAATGAGCAGTTCTTC. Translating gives CASSRGDREDNEQFF.

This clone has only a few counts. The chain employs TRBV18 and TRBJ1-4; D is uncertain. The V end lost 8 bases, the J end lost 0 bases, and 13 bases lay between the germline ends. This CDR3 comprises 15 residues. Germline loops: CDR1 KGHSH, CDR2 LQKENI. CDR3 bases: TGTGCCAGCACGACACAGCCGGCAACTAATGAAAAACTGTTTTTT. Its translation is CASTTQPATNEKLFF.

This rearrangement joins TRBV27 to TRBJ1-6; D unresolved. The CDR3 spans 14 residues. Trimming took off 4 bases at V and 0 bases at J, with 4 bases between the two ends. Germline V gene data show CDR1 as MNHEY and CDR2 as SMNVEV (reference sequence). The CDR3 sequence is CASSSRSYNSPLHF. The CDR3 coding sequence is TGTGCCAGCAGTTCGCGCTCCTATAATTCACCCCTCCACTTT.

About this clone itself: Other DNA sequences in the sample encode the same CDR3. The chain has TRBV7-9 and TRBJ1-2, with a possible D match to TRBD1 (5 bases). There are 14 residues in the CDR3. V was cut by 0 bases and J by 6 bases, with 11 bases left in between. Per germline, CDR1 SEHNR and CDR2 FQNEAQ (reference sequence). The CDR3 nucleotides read TGTGCCAGCAGCTTAGCGGGGGGGAGAGATGGCTACACCTTC. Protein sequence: CASSLAGGRDGYTF.

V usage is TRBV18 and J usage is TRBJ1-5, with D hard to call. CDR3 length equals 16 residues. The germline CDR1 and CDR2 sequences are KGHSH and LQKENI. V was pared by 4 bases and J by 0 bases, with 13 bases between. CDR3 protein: CASSLAQDFSNQPQHF. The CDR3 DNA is TGTGCCAGCTCACTCGCCCAGGACTTTAGCAATCAGCCCCAGCATTTT.

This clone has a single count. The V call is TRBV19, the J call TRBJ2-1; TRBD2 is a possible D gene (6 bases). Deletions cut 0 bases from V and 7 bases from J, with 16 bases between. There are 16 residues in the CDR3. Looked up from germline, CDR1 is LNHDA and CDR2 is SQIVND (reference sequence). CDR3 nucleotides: TGTGCCAGTAGTATAGACCCGGGGGAACCGTTGAATGAGCAGTTCTTC. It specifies CASSIDPGEPLNEQFF.

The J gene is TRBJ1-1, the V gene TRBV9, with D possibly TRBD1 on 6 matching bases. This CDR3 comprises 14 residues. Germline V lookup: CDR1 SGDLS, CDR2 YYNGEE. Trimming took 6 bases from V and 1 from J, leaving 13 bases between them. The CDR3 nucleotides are TGTGCCAGCAAGCGGGACATAAAGAACACTGAAGCTTTCTTT. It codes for CASKRDIKNTEAFF.

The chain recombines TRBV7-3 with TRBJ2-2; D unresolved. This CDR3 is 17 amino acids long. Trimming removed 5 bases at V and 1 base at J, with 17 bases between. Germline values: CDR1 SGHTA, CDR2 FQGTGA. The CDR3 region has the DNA TGTGCCAGCAGCCCCCTTCGTGAGCGCAAGAACACCGGGGAGCTGTTTTTT. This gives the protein CASSPLRERKNTGELFF.

This chain's CDR3 is CASSVGTGAGGELFF. CDR3 sequence (DNA): TGTGCCAGCAGCGTAGGGACAGGGGCGGGCGGGGAGCTGTTTTTT. The chain recombines TRBV11-2 with TRBJ2-2; 10 bases fit TRBD1. Germline V gene lookup returns CDR1 SGHAT and CDR2 FQNNGV. The V and J ends lost 5 bases and 7 bases, in that order; junction bases with no gene match: 7. This CDR3 comprises 15 residues.